This is a list of T cell receptor beta chains from one sample in a study of cytomegalovirus exposure and HLA in healthy donors. Method: immunoSEQ multiplex PCR; TCRdb's copy keeps in-frame clones and lacks some. The sample yields about 130,000 clones, roughly four fifths seen once. The specimen was PBMCs. These receptors were taken from a girl aged 2 to 9 in good health and CMV-seronegative. Each CDR3 is given with its conserved first and last residue. Fields, in order: D gene, V gene, J gene, clone size, CDR3 DNA, CDR3 protein. The D gene is left open where the match is weak. The listing skips clone size in some rows; elsewhere it reads once, few, many or a size class.

d_call: NA
v_call: TRBV4-3
j_call: TRBJ1-4
clone_size: once
cdr3_nt: TGCGCCAGCAGCCAAGATCACCCCCGGTCGAGGACTAATGAAAAACTGTTTTTT
cdr3_aa: CASSQDHPRSRTNEKLFF

d_call: NA
v_call: TRBV9
j_call: TRBJ1-3
clone_size: NA
cdr3_nt: TGTGCCAGCAGCGTATCGACATCTACTGGAAACACCATATATTTT
cdr3_aa: CASSVSTSTGNTIYF

d_call: TRBD1
v_call: TRBV7-9
j_call: TRBJ2-3
clone_size: NA
cdr3_nt: TGTGCCAGCACTACGCAGGGGGTGCCAGATACGCAGTATTTT
cdr3_aa: CASTTQGVPDTQYF

d_call: NA
v_call: TRBV18
j_call: TRBJ1-1
clone_size: NA
cdr3_nt: TGTGCCAGCTCACCCCCCGGGACAAGGAACACTGAAGCTTTCTTT
cdr3_aa: CASSPPGTRNTEAFF

d_call: TRBD1
v_call: TRBV18
j_call: TRBJ1-2
clone_size: NA
cdr3_nt: TGTGCCAGCTCAGGGACAGGGGTTGAAGGCTACACCTTC
cdr3_aa: CASSGTGVEGYTF

d_call: NA
v_call: TRBV7-2
j_call: TRBJ1-5
clone_size: NA
cdr3_nt: TGTGCCAGCAGCTTAGAAGGGGTTAGCAATCAGCCCCAGCATTTT
cdr3_aa: CASSLEGVSNQPQHF

d_call: NA
v_call: TRBV29-1
j_call: TRBJ1-2
clone_size: NA
cdr3_nt: TGCAGCGTTGAAGAGTTCAACTTGGGGGGAGGCTACACCTTC
cdr3_aa: CSVEEFNLGGGYTF

d_call: NA
v_call: TRBV11-1
j_call: TRBJ2-7
clone_size: NA
cdr3_nt: TGTGCCAGCAGTAGCACCGACGAGCAGTACTTC
cdr3_aa: CASSSTDEQYF

d_call: TRBD1
v_call: TRBV7-9
j_call: TRBJ1-2
clone_size: once
cdr3_nt: TGTGCCAGCAGGAGTCAGGGGGCCAATAACTATGGCTACACCTTC
cdr3_aa: CASRSQGANNYGYTF

d_call: NA
v_call: TRBV5-1
j_call: TRBJ2-5
clone_size: NA
cdr3_nt: TGCGCCAGCAGCCCCGGGGAGACCCAGTACTTC
cdr3_aa: CASSPGETQYF

d_call: NA
v_call: TRBV5-1
j_call: TRBJ2-6
clone_size: few
cdr3_nt: TGCGCCAGCAGCATTACAGGGTCCGGGGCCAACGTCCTGACTTTC
cdr3_aa: CASSITGSGANVLTF

d_call: NA
v_call: TRBV5-1
j_call: TRBJ2-7
clone_size: NA
cdr3_nt: TGCGCCAGCAGCTTCGCGGAGAGCTCCTACGAGCAGTACTTC
cdr3_aa: CASSFAESSYEQYF

d_call: NA
v_call: TRBV6-6
j_call: TRBJ2-7
clone_size: NA
cdr3_nt: TGTGCCAGCAGAGCTTTGGTCCCCCAATACGAGCAGTACTTC
cdr3_aa: CASRALVPQYEQYF

d_call: TRBD2
v_call: TRBV7-9
j_call: TRBJ2-1
clone_size: NA
cdr3_nt: TGTGCCAGCAGGACTACAGCGGGAGGGAGCTCCTACAATGAGCAGTTCTTC
cdr3_aa: CASRTTAGGSSYNEQFF

d_call: TRBD1
v_call: TRBV30
j_call: TRBJ2-5
clone_size: NA
cdr3_nt: TGTCTGGTACAGGGGGAAGAGACCCAGTACTTC
cdr3_aa: CLVQGEETQYF

d_call: TRBD2
v_call: TRBV29-1
j_call: TRBJ2-7
clone_size: NA
cdr3_nt: TGCAGCGCCGAGTTTCAGGGACTAGCGGGAGGGACGAGCTCCTACGAGCAGTACTTC
cdr3_aa: CSAEFQGLAGGTSSYEQYF

d_call: NA
v_call: TRBV19
j_call: TRBJ2-7
clone_size: NA
cdr3_nt: TGTGCCAGTAGCCATAGCGGCACCTACGAGCAGTACTTC
cdr3_aa: CASSHSGTYEQYF

d_call: NA
v_call: TRBV6-7
j_call: TRBJ2-7
clone_size: NA
cdr3_nt: TGTGCCAGCAGTTACCCCCTGTACGGACAGCGGGGCACCTACGAGCAGTACTTC
cdr3_aa: CASSYPLYGQRGTYEQYF

d_call: NA
v_call: TRBV6-6
j_call: TRBJ2-7
clone_size: NA
cdr3_nt: TGTGCCAGCAGTTACTCTGGGGGGGGCGTATCCTACGAGCAGTACTTC
cdr3_aa: CASSYSGGGVSYEQYF

d_call: NA
v_call: TRBV15
j_call: TRBJ1-1
clone_size: few
cdr3_nt: TGTGCCACCAGCAGAGCCAAACAGGGCCCCTACACTGAAGCTTTCTTT
cdr3_aa: CATSRAKQGPYTEAFF

d_call: NA
v_call: TRBV15
j_call: TRBJ1-1
clone_size: NA
cdr3_nt: TGTGCCACCAGCTCAAACAGGGTCACTGAAGCTTTCTTT
cdr3_aa: CATSSNRVTEAFF

d_call: TRBD1
v_call: TRBV27
j_call: TRBJ1-5
clone_size: NA
cdr3_nt: TGTGCCAGCAGTGTAGGGGACAGGGGCAATCAGCCCCAGCATTTT
cdr3_aa: CASSVGDRGNQPQHF

d_call: NA
v_call: TRBV7-3
j_call: TRBJ1-1
clone_size: NA
cdr3_nt: TGTGCCAGCAGCTTGGCAGGGGCGGCTACTGAAGCTTTCTTT
cdr3_aa: CASSLAGAATEAFF

d_call: NA
v_call: TRBV7-6
j_call: TRBJ1-5
clone_size: NA
cdr3_nt: TGTGCCAGCAGCCCGGACTCACTTGGGTTCCCCCAGCATTTT
cdr3_aa: CASSPDSLGFPQHF

d_call: NA
v_call: TRBV15
j_call: TRBJ2-6
clone_size: NA
cdr3_nt: TGTGCCACCAGCAGATACGAGGGAGGTGGGGCCAACGTCCTGACTTTC
cdr3_aa: CATSRYEGGGANVLTF

d_call: NA
v_call: TRBV9
j_call: TRBJ1-1
clone_size: NA
cdr3_nt: TGTGCCAGCAGCGACAACATGAACACTGAAGCTTTCTTT
cdr3_aa: CASSDNMNTEAFF

d_call: TRBD1
v_call: TRBV5-5
j_call: TRBJ1-1
clone_size: NA
cdr3_nt: TGTGCCAGCAGCGGGACAGGGTTCACTGAAGCTTTCTTT
cdr3_aa: CASSGTGFTEAFF

d_call: NA
v_call: TRBV30
j_call: TRBJ1-5
clone_size: once
cdr3_nt: TGTGCCTGGAGTGTCCAGACAAATCAGCCCCAGCATTTT
cdr3_aa: CAWSVQTNQPQHF

d_call: NA
v_call: TRBV19
j_call: TRBJ2-3
clone_size: once
cdr3_nt: TGTGCCAGTAGTGCGGACTATAGGGCCACAGATACGCAGTATTTT
cdr3_aa: CASSADYRATDTQYF

d_call: NA
v_call: TRBV27
j_call: TRBJ1-5
clone_size: NA
cdr3_nt: TGTGCCAGCAGTTCGCTGGGGACAATAGATAGCAATCAGCCCCAGCATTTT
cdr3_aa: CASSSLGTIDSNQPQHF

d_call: TRBD1
v_call: TRBV18
j_call: TRBJ1-4
clone_size: NA
cdr3_nt: TGTGCCAGCTCACCGACAGGGACTAATGAAAAACTGTTTTTT
cdr3_aa: CASSPTGTNEKLFF

d_call: TRBD1
v_call: TRBV6-5
j_call: TRBJ1-2
clone_size: NA
cdr3_nt: TGTGCCAGCAGTTACTCGACAGGGGGTGGACCCTACACCTTC
cdr3_aa: CASSYSTGGGPYTF

d_call: NA
v_call: TRBV4-2
j_call: TRBJ1-6
clone_size: NA
cdr3_nt: TGTGCCAGCAGCCAAGACAGGGGCTCCGGGAATTCACCCCTCCACTTT
cdr3_aa: CASSQDRGSGNSPLHF

d_call: TRBD1
v_call: TRBV19
j_call: TRBJ2-7
clone_size: NA
cdr3_nt: TGTGCCAGTAGTATCGGGACAGGGGGCTACGAGCAGTACTTC
cdr3_aa: CASSIGTGGYEQYF

d_call: TRBD1
v_call: TRBV6-6
j_call: TRBJ1-2
clone_size: NA
cdr3_nt: TGTGCCAGCAGAGGGACAGGGAAGGTCTATGGCTACACCTTC
cdr3_aa: CASRGTGKVYGYTF

d_call: TRBD1
v_call: TRBV27
j_call: TRBJ1-6
clone_size: NA
cdr3_nt: TGTGCCAGCAGTCTAGGGACAGGGGCTAATTCACCCCTCCACTTT
cdr3_aa: CASSLGTGANSPLHF

d_call: TRBD1
v_call: TRBV2
j_call: TRBJ2-7
clone_size: NA
cdr3_nt: TGTGCCAGCAGTCCACTTGGGACAGGGGGCTACGAGCAGTACTTC
cdr3_aa: CASSPLGTGGYEQYF

d_call: NA
v_call: TRBV28
j_call: TRBJ2-1
clone_size: few
cdr3_nt: TGTGCCAGCAGTTTACCGGCTAGCGTTGGGATGGTGCAGTTCTTC
cdr3_aa: CASSLPASVGMVQFF

d_call: NA
v_call: TRBV6-1
j_call: TRBJ1-1
clone_size: NA
cdr3_nt: TGTGCCAGCAGGCAGGGCGTGGGGACTGAAGCTTTCTTT
cdr3_aa: CASRQGVGTEAFF

d_call: NA
v_call: TRBV6-4
j_call: TRBJ2-7
clone_size: NA
cdr3_nt: TGTGCCAGCACTATGGGCCGGGCGGGGGAGCAGTACTTC
cdr3_aa: CASTMGRAGEQYF

d_call: NA
v_call: TRBV28
j_call: TRBJ1-1
clone_size: NA
cdr3_nt: TGTGCCAGCAGTCCCCCCGGGGTCTCTGAAGCTTTCTTT
cdr3_aa: CASSPPGVSEAFF

d_call: NA
v_call: TRBV4-1
j_call: TRBJ2-3
clone_size: NA
cdr3_nt: TGCGCCAGCAGCCAAGATCCGGCTAGAAACACAGATACGCAGTATTTT
cdr3_aa: CASSQDPARNTDTQYF

d_call: NA
v_call: TRBV6-1
j_call: TRBJ2-5
clone_size: once
cdr3_nt: TGTGCCAGCTCCCCCAGGGGCGGGAGAGGCGAGACCCAGTACTTC
cdr3_aa: CASSPRGGRGETQYF

d_call: NA
v_call: TRBV27
j_call: TRBJ2-7
clone_size: NA
cdr3_nt: TGTGCCAGCAGTTTTGGGCAGGCCTACGAGCAGTACTTC
cdr3_aa: CASSFGQAYEQYF

d_call: TRBD2
v_call: TRBV6-5
j_call: TRBJ2-7
clone_size: NA
cdr3_nt: TGTGCCAGCAGTTACCTAGCGGGGGGGAGCTACGAGCAGTACTTC
cdr3_aa: CASSYLAGGSYEQYF

d_call: TRBD1
v_call: TRBV5-5
j_call: TRBJ2-7
clone_size: NA
cdr3_nt: TGTGCCAGCAGCAAAGGACAGGGTGCAAGTTACGAGCAGTACTTC
cdr3_aa: CASSKGQGASYEQYF

d_call: NA
v_call: TRBV5-6
j_call: TRBJ1-6
clone_size: NA
cdr3_nt: TGTGCCAGCAGCTTGGGGAGGGGTGGATCACCCCTCCACTTT
cdr3_aa: CASSLGRGGSPLHF

d_call: NA
v_call: TRBV6-5
j_call: TRBJ2-3
clone_size: NA
cdr3_nt: TGTGCCAGCAGTCCGACATACACAGATACGCAGTATTTT
cdr3_aa: CASSPTYTDTQYF

d_call: TRBD2
v_call: TRBV25-1
j_call: TRBJ2-5
clone_size: once
cdr3_nt: TGTGCCAGCAGTGACCCTAGCGGGGATCTGACCCAGTACTTC
cdr3_aa: CASSDPSGDLTQYF

d_call: TRBD2
v_call: TRBV7-9
j_call: TRBJ2-1
clone_size: NA
cdr3_nt: TGTGCCAGCAGCCTGAGGACTAGCGGACGATTCAATGAGCAGTTCTTC
cdr3_aa: CASSLRTSGRFNEQFF

d_call: TRBD1
v_call: TRBV9
j_call: TRBJ2-4
clone_size: NA
cdr3_nt: TGTGCCAGCAGCCCCGATGGGACAGCTAAAAACATTCAGTACTTC
cdr3_aa: CASSPDGTAKNIQYF

d_call: NA
v_call: TRBV19
j_call: TRBJ2-7
clone_size: NA
cdr3_nt: TGTGCCAGTAGCATACAGGGCTCCTACGAGCAGTACTTC
cdr3_aa: CASSIQGSYEQYF

d_call: TRBD1
v_call: TRBV11-3
j_call: TRBJ1-5
clone_size: NA
cdr3_nt: TGTGCCAGCAGCTCCCGGACAGGGGCCCATTATAGCAATCAGCCCCAGCATTTT
cdr3_aa: CASSSRTGAHYSNQPQHF

d_call: NA
v_call: TRBV19
j_call: TRBJ1-5
clone_size: NA
cdr3_nt: TGTGCCAGTAGTATGGCTGCCAATCAGCCCCAGCATTTT
cdr3_aa: CASSMAANQPQHF

d_call: NA
v_call: TRBV19
j_call: TRBJ1-5
clone_size: few
cdr3_nt: TGTGCCAGTAGCCACCAGGGGAATCAGCCCCAGCATTTT
cdr3_aa: CASSHQGNQPQHF